This T cell receptor (beta chain) was identified during a study of T cell responses to AZD1222 COVID-19 vaccine. Study overall: Second-dose recipients at about 4 or about 12 weeks were treated as one pooled group.

Worth noting for this clone: Antigen: not known.

Points from the study as a whole: In a largely white British group with more females than males, clonal diversity was possibly underestimated. Targets within unmutated variant regions were reportedly found for nearly half of spike-specific TCRs. Researchers took repertoire samples only after the peak T cell response had come.

V dropped 1 base and J dropped 1; count of bases not matched to a gene: 3. The CDR3 is made up of 15 amino acids. Germline CDR1 and CDR2: LGHDT and YNNKEL (reference sequence). The method was immunoSEQ multiplex PCR; TCRdb's version includes in-frame clones alone and lacks a portion of them. The sample yields 150,000 to 200,000 clones, about 89% seen once. The sequence derives from an adult in good health. The sequences come from peripheral blood, collected on day 0 of AZD1222 vaccination. This sequence joins TRBV3-1 (or the pseudogene TRBV3-2) and TRBJ1-2; 7 nucleotides agree with TRBD1. CDR3 sequence: CASSQGQGHNYGYTF. CDR3 bases: TGTGCCAGCAGCCAAGGACAGGGCCATAACTATGGCTACACCTTC.